A single sample is the source of the 17 T cell receptor beta chains below, sequenced in a study of T cell responses to AZD1222 COVID-19 vaccine (dated by TCRdb to the early 2020s). What this sample's time point label stands for: baseline before first vaccination. In the paper's terms, the treatment or condition label means: meningococcal conjugate vaccine given as trial control. The library was generated by the immunoSEQ multiplex PCR assay. The clones in this table, taken by TCRdb from immuneACCESS, are in-frame only. Not every clone is retained; where verified, under half of the shortfall comes from an unresolved V gene, and the cause of the rest is unknown. The sample profile shows about 110,000 clones; over 75% of them were found once. The top ten constitute 13% of the sample. Sequenced here: peripheral blood, sampled on day 0 of MenACWY control vaccination. Source of these receptors: an adult in good health.

The V gene is TRBV7-9, the J gene TRBJ2-3; 9 nucleotides align to TRBD1. Germline values: CDR1 SEHNR, CDR2 FQNEAQ (reference sequence). This CDR3 has 17 amino acids. The trim removed 2 bases at V and 4 bases at J, leaving 10 bases unmatched. The CDR3 DNA reads TGTGCCAGCAGCTTACCAAAGACAGGGGGGAGGCCAGATACGCAGTATTTT. It encodes CASSLPKTGGRPDTQYF.

J is TRBJ1-2 and V is TRBV3-1 (or the pseudogene TRBV3-2); no clear D gene. Germline-derived CDR1 and CDR2 are LGHDT and YNNKEL (reference sequence). There are 12 residues in the CDR3. V was trimmed by 3 bases and J by 8 bases, leaving 10 bases between them. The CDR3 protein is CASSQRSGGYTF. The CDR3 bases are TGTGCCAGCAGCCAGCGTTCAGGCGGCTACACCTTC.

This clone was seen only a few times. The chain is built from TRBV30 and TRBJ2-5, with D tentatively TRBD1 (6 bases). The CDR3 totals 16 residues. The germline V gene has CDR1 GTSNPN and CDR2 SVGIG (reference sequence). The V gene lost 0 bases and the J gene lost 5 bases, with 19 bases spanning the gap. In DNA form, the CDR3 reads TGTGCCTGGAGTGTAGGTTCGGTTGGGGGCGGGGAGACCCAGTACTTC. Translating gives CAWSVGSVGGGETQYF. Full variable domain (remainder filled in from reference TRBV30 and TRBJ2-5): SQTIHQWPATLVQPVGSPLSLECTVEGTSNPNLYWYRQAAGRGLQLLFYSVGIGQISSEVPQNLSASRPQDRQFILSSKKLLLSDSGFYLCAWSVGSVGGGETQYFGPGTRLLVL.

Comments on this clone: Distinct nucleotide sequences in the sample also encode this CDR3. This sequence joins TRBV5-1 and TRBJ1-1; no firm D call. Trimming removed 0 bases at V and 0 bases at J, with 9 bases between. This CDR3 region has 15 residues. Germline V lookup: CDR1 SGHRS, CDR2 YFSETQ. The CDR3 loop reads CASSLGPGMNTEAFF. The CDR3, as DNA: TGCGCCAGCAGCTTGGGGCCGGGGATGAACACTGAAGCTTTCTTT. The full variable domain, its missing parts supplied by reference TRBV5-1 and TRBJ1-1, is KAGVTQTPRYLIKTRGQQVTLSCSPISGHRSVSWYQQTPGQGLQFLFEYFSETQRNKGNFPGRFSGRQFSNSRSEMNVSTLELGDSALYLCASSLGPGMNTEAFFGQGTRLTVV.

The chain joins TRBV7-8 to TRBJ1-1, with D hard to call. Per germline, CDR1 SGHVS and CDR2 FQNEAQ. This CDR3 has 13 amino acids. The V and J ends lost 6 bases and 4 bases respectively, with 12 bases between them. The CDR3 DNA follows: TGTGCCAGCAGTTCCGGGGTAGCCACTGAAGCTTTCTTT. Protein sequence: CASSSGVATEAFF.

The chain couples TRBV15 to TRBJ1-2, with a tentative D call TRBD1 (5 bases). There are 12 residues in the CDR3. Trimming removed 5 bases at V and 13 bases at J, with 17 bases between. Germline V gene lookup returns CDR1 LNHNV and CDR2 YYDKDF (reference sequence). CDR3 in amino acids: CATSGADSILTF. CDR3 DNA: TGTGCCACCAGCGGGGCAGACAGCATCCTCACCTTC. The entire variable domain, with the rest obtained from reference TRBV15 and TRBJ1-2, is as follows: DAMVIQNPRYQVTQFGKPVTLSCSQTLNHNVMYWYQQKSSQAPKLLFHYYDKDFNNEADTPDNFQSRRPNTSFCFLDIRSPGLGDTAMYLCATSGADSILTFGSGTRLTVV.

The V gene is TRBV30, the J gene TRBJ1-1; no firm D call. The CDR3 consists of 14 residues. CDR1 is GTSNPN and CDR2 is SVGIG in the germline V gene (reference sequence). V was pared by 0 bases and J by 0 bases, with 8 bases between. As DNA, the CDR3 is TGTGCCTGGAGTGTCGGAGTCATGAACACTGAAGCTTTCTTT. It specifies CAWSVGVMNTEAFF.

The chain joins TRBV7-6 to TRBJ1-5; TRBD1 aligns across 7 bases. The V gene's germline CDR1 is SGHVS and CDR2 FNYEAQ. Unmatched junction bases numbered 3, after V lost 4 bases and J lost 9 bases. The CDR3 runs 12 residues. CDR3 nucleotide sequence: TGTGCCAGCAGCTCAGGGGGTCCGCCCCAGCATTTT. Its protein product is CASSSGGPPQHF.

The chain employs TRBV7-2 and TRBJ2-1; 7 bases map to TRBD2. Trimming at V came to 5 bases and at J to 7 bases, leaving 14 bases not matched to a gene. The CDR3 extends over 16 amino acids. Germline CDR1 is SGHTA and CDR2 is FQGNSA. The chain's CDR3 is CASSLGAGLVRNEQFF. The CDR3, as DNA: TGTGCCAGCAGCCTCGGAGCGGGGCTCGTTAGGAATGAGCAGTTCTTC.

This chain uses TRBV6-2 or TRBV6-3 with TRBJ1-1, with D possibly being TRBD1 (5 bases). The CDR3 spans 16 residues. Trimming left V 6 bases short and J 1 base short, with 18 bases between. From germline, CDR1 is MNHEY and CDR2 SVGEGT. CDR3 coding DNA: TGTGCCAGCAGCCCTTCAATAGGACACCCGAACACTGAAGCTTTCTTT. It yields the protein CASSPSIGHPNTEAFF.

The chain links TRBV7-9 to TRBJ2-1; the D is unclear. Trimming left V 1 base short and J 0 bases short, with 10 bases between. CDR1 is SEHNR, CDR2 FQNEAQ, per germline (reference sequence). The CDR3 contains 16 residues. The CDR3 is CASSLVVLSSYNEQFF. In nucleotides, the CDR3 is TGTGCCAGCAGCTTAGTGGTGCTGAGCTCCTACAATGAGCAGTTCTTC.

V usage is TRBV5-5 and J usage is TRBJ2-7; possibly TRBD2 for D (5 bases). Germline V lookup: CDR1 SGHKS, CDR2 YYEKEE (reference sequence). Trimming pared 0 bases from V and 4 bases from J, leaving 11 bases between. The CDR3 runs to 14 residues. DNA of the CDR3: TGTGCCAGCAGCTTGGGACTCGGACTTTACGAGCAGTACTTC. The encoded protein is CASSLGLGLYEQYF.

This chain joins TRBV6-2 or TRBV6-3 and TRBJ2-2; D remains unclear. The CDR3 spans 16 residues. Germline V gene data show CDR1 as MNHEY and CDR2 as SVGEGT. V was cut by 2 bases and J by 1 base, with 11 bases left in between. CDR3 in amino acids: CASSYRVVVNTGELFF. Here the CDR3 DNA reads TGTGCCAGCAGTTACAGGGTGGTGGTGAACACCGGGGAGCTGTTTTTT.

The CDR3 region is CASSERTATGELFF. The CDR3 DNA reads TGTGCCAGCAGCGAAAGGACTGCGACCGGGGAGCTGTTTTTT. The J gene is TRBJ2-2, the V gene TRBV9; the D gene is possibly TRBD2 (5 bases). Germline V gene lookup returns CDR1 SGDLS and CDR2 YYNGEE. V lost 3 bases and J lost 5, with 11 bases in between. This CDR3 is 14 amino acids long.

V gene TRBV4-2 combines with J gene TRBJ1-1; weak D call: TRBD1 (5 bases). This CDR3 contains 15 residues. The V end lost 0 bases, the J end lost 1 base, and 9 bases lay between the germline ends. CDR1 and CDR2 from the germline V gene are LGHNA and YNFKEQ. The CDR3 DNA sequence: TGTGCCAGCAGCCAAGATCTTAGGGGGAACACTGAAGCTTTCTTT. It translates to CASSQDLRGNTEAFF.

The DNA of the CDR3 is TGCGCCAGCAGCCAAGATCTGGGGGGGAGAGGCTACACCTTC. Its translation is CASSQDLGGRGYTF. The chain carries TRBV4-3 and TRBJ1-2; a possible D gene is TRBD1 (5 bases). V shed 0 bases and J shed 8 bases, with 13 bases lying between them. The CDR3 contains 14 residues. From germline, CDR1 is LGHNA and CDR2 YSLEER.

This clone occurred once. CDR3 region: CASSRGGATYEQYF. For the CDR3, the DNA is TGTGCCAGCTCCCGAGGCGGGGCTACCTACGAGCAGTACTTC. The chain employs TRBV6-5 and TRBJ2-7; D is perhaps TRBD2 (6 bases). V lost 8 bases and J 2 bases, leaving 16 bases between the germline ends. The CDR3 sequence is 14 residues long. The germline V gene encodes CDR1 MNHEY and CDR2 SVGAGI.